Each of the 8 T cell receptor beta chains below was sequenced from the same sample in a study of OX40 agonist ivuxolimab in advanced cancers. Assay: immunoSEQ multiplex PCR; the TCRdb copy retains only in-frame clones and omits some. The data show some 97,000 clones, around 93% seen once. Material: CD4+ or CD8+ T cells sorted from blood, obtained in a trial of the OX40 agonist ivuxolimab. All receptors derive from an adult with an advanced solid tumor such as melanoma, head and neck, liver or kidney cancer.

The V and J genes are TRBV28 and TRBJ1-2, with D perhaps matching TRBD1 (5 bases). Germline loops: CDR1 MDHEN, CDR2 SYDVKM. Trimming stripped 6 bases from V and 6 bases from J, with 14 bases between. The length of the CDR3 is 13 residues. CDR3 nucleotides: TGTGCCAGCAGGGGGCAGGGCCTGGATGGCTACACCTTC. The encoded protein is CASRGQGLDGYTF.

The chain carries TRBV27 and TRBJ2-3; D call uncertain. The CDR3 length is 13 residues. V shed 5 bases and J shed 10 bases, with 16 bases lying between them. Germline V gene data show CDR1 as MNHEY and CDR2 as SMNVEV (reference sequence). The CDR3 DNA reads as TGTGCCAGCAGTATAAATAGTGAGTGGGCGCAGTATTTT. This gives the protein CASSINSEWAQYF.

This clone has just one count. The chain couples TRBV7-2 to TRBJ2-2; 11 positions agree with TRBD2. Trimming removed 2 bases from V and 6 bases from J; junction bases left unmatched: 11. Germline V lookup: CDR1 SGHTA, CDR2 FQGNSA. The CDR3 is 18 residues long. DNA of the CDR3: TGTGCCAGCAGCTTAAGGGGGGTAGCGGGAGGGAGTGCCGGGGAGCTGTTTTTT. Translation gives CASSLRGVAGGSAGELFF. The full variable domain, completed using reference TRBV7-2 and TRBJ2-2, is GAGVSQSPSNKVTEKGKDVELRCDPISGHTALYWYRQSLGQGLEFLIYFQGNSAPDKSGLPSDRFSAERTGGSVSTLTIQRTQQEDSAVYLCASSLRGVAGGSAGELFFGEGSRLTVL.

This clone was recorded once. This sequence joins TRBV18 and TRBJ2-1; 8 positions agree with TRBD2. With V trimmed by 4 bases and J by 1 base, 3 bases remained unmatched. This CDR3 is built from 15 residues. Looked up from germline, CDR1 is KGHSH and CDR2 is LQKENI. The CDR3 loop is CASSLIAGSYNEQFF. DNA for the CDR3: TGTGCCAGCTCACTCATAGCGGGGTCCTACAATGAGCAGTTCTTC. The whole variable domain, remainder taken from reference TRBV18 and TRBJ2-1, is NAGVMQNPRHLVRRRGQEARLRCSPMKGHSHVYWYRQLPEEGLKFMVYLQKENIIDESGMPKERFSAEFPKEGPSILRIQQVVRGDSAAYFCASSLIAGSYNEQFFGPGTRLTVL.

This clone was counted a few times. The J gene is TRBJ1-2, the V gene TRBV9, with D perhaps TRBD1 (5 bases). The V gene lost 0 bases and the J gene lost 3 bases, with 12 bases spanning the gap. The CDR3 is made up of 15 amino acids. Germline CDR1 SGDLS, CDR2 YYNGEE. The CDR3 loop reads CASSVEGRGDYGYTF. As DNA, the CDR3 is TGTGCCAGCAGCGTAGAAGGCCGGGGGGACTATGGCTACACCTTC.

This rearrangement joins TRBV6-1 to TRBJ2-7; D call uncertain. Per the germline V gene, CDR1 is MNHNS and CDR2 is SASEGT. Trimming pared 3 bases from V and 3 bases from J, leaving 6 bases between. The CDR3 is 12 amino acids. Here the CDR3 DNA reads TGTGCCAGCAGTGACCTCTACTACGAGCAGTACTTC. Translated, it gives CASSDLYYEQYF.

The chain has TRBV11-2 and TRBJ2-7, with 14 bases matching TRBD2. The length of the CDR3 is 18 residues. V shed 4 bases and J 4 bases; nucleotides not matched to a gene: 12. From germline, CDR1 is SGHAT and CDR2 FQNNGV. CDR3 sequence reads: CASSWGLAGVEGLYEQYF. The CDR3 DNA follows: TGTGCCAGCAGCTGGGGACTAGCGGGAGTGGAAGGGTTGTACGAGCAGTACTTC.

The chain carries TRBV5-1 and TRBJ2-7; weak D call: TRBD2 (5 bases). V shed 5 bases and J shed 9 bases, with 21 bases lying between them. The CDR3 length is 14 residues. Germline V CDR1 and CDR2: SGHRS, YFSETQ. The CDR3 protein is CASSPNPGMIGQYF. In DNA form, the CDR3 reads TGCGCCAGCAGTCCAAACCCCGGGATGATTGGGCAGTACTTC.